This T cell receptor (beta chain) was identified in a study of read filtering for tumor transcriptome and immune sequencing. The wider study: Mean patient age was approximately 66 years, range roughly 45 to 85; some 17 male, 14 female. Revised staging placed eight or nine patients in R-ISS I, 15 to 20 in II, 6 or 7 in III. TCR-mapped reads were about 3.5 to 10.27 million with IR-seq versus roughly 85 to 1,400 with RNA-seq. General study results and limits: Compared with RNA-seq, IR-seq gave much higher clonotype depth and reliability.

Details on this clonotype: The target antigen is unknown. This may come from a read error, since a much larger clone is one base off.

V lost 5 bases and J lost 4, with 4 bases in between. The CDR3 sequence is 11 residues long. Per germline, CDR1 SEHNR and CDR2 FQNEAQ (reference sequence). Molecular barcoded adaptors covering alpha/delta and beta/gamma chains were used on approximately 440 ng RNA. TCRdb itself ran the reads through MiXCR, one entry per CDR3 protein. The sample lists about 62,000 distinct CDR3 sequences, roughly 18% occurring once. This TCR came from a donor at least 40 years old with multiple myeloma. Sequences were obtained from a population of CD138-negative cells sorted from bone marrow. The chain combines TRBV7-9 with TRBJ2-3; D uncertain. The CDR3 DNA follows: TGTGCCAGCAGCACCTCAGATACGCAGTATTTT. This gives the protein CASSTSDTQYF.